Sequencing of this T cell receptor beta chain was carried out in a study of cytomegalovirus exposure and HLA in healthy donors. Regarding this clone: Antigen specificity is unknown.

Trimming removed 5 bases from V and 4 bases from J; junction bases left unmatched: 6. CDR1 is LNHDA and CDR2 is SQIVND in the germline V gene (reference sequence). This CDR3 has 14 amino acids. Study outcomes and limitations: 150 to 200 TCR beta chains were listed as cytomegalovirus-associated. Generally TCR sequences proved uncommon, though certain public TCRs appeared in numerous donors. Available immune exposure information covered CMV serostatus only.

Likely unrecorded immune exposures existed in these nominally healthy donors. The study ran its PCR with 60 Vbeta and 13 Jbeta primers. This table comes from immunoSEQ multiplex PCR, and its TCRdb copy is limited to in-frame clones, with some not included. The sample holds over 100,000 clones. V usage is TRBV19 and J usage is TRBJ2-5, with TRBD2 identical over 8 bases. This sequence originates from a man between 18 and 29 years old in good health and CMV-seronegative. Sequencing used PBMCs. The CDR3 DNA is TGTGCCAGTAGTGTCGGGGGGGGACGAGAGACCCAGTACTTC. Encoded protein: CASSVGGGRETQYF.